This note documents a single TCR beta chain sequence. Germline CDR1 reads LNHDA; CDR2 reads SQIVND (reference sequence). After removal of 7 bases from V and 7 bases from J, the junction contained 5 bases not matched to a gene. The CDR3 is 13 residues long. Noted time point: cycle 4 day 1 (C4D1), after more than 5 weeks of nivolumab. All patients relapsed after autologous stem cell transplantation, and brentuximab vedotin exposure varied. Sequencing used immunoSEQ multiplex PCR; TCRdb keeps in-frame clones, though not all of them. The sample consists of about 64,000 clones, about 92% of them appearing once. This specimen belongs to a study of PD-1 blockade in classical Hodgkin lymphoma.

The rearrangement uses TRBV19 and TRBJ1-4; 8 bases align to TRBD1. The sample consisted of peripheral blood mononuclear cells (PBMCs), taken before the fourth cycle of nivolumab. This clonotype was sampled from a human donor with classical Hodgkin lymphoma. The CDR3 DNA is TGTGCCAGTAATCGACAGGGGCGTGAAAAACTGTTTTTT. As protein: CASNRQGREKLFF.